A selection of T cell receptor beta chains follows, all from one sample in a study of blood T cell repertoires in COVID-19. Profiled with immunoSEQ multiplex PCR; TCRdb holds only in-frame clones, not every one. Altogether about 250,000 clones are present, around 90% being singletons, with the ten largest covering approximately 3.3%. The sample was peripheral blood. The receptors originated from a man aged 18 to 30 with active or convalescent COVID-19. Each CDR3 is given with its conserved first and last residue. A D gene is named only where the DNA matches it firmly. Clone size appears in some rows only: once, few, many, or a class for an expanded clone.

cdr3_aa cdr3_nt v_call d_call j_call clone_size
CAWNSGVNTDTQYF TGTGCCTGGAATAGCGGGGTCAACACAGATACGCAGTATTTT TRBV30 TRBD2 TRBJ2-3 -
CASSSDRGSGYTF TGTGCCAGCAGCTCGGACAGGGGGAGTGGCTACACCTTC TRBV11-2 TRBD1 TRBJ1-2 -
CASLPWTGADTQYF TGTGCCAGCTTACCTTGGACAGGGGCAGATACGCAGTATTTT TRBV28 TRBD1 TRBJ2-3 once
CASSPYQREVRYEQYF TGTGCCAGCAGCCCATACCAGCGGGAGGTTCGGTACGAGCAGTACTTC TRBV7-6 TRBD2 TRBJ2-7 -
CASSPPDRGSTPEAFF TGTGCCAGCAGCCCACCCGACAGGGGTTCAACCCCTGAAGCTTTCTTT TRBV7-9 TRBD1 TRBJ1-1 -
CASGLTGELFF TGTGCCAGCGGCCTTACCGGGGAGCTGTTTTTT TRBV7-2 - TRBJ2-2 -
CASSSMGQGGETQYF TGCGCCAGCAGCAGCATGGGGCAGGGAGGAGAGACCCAGTACTTC TRBV5-1 - TRBJ2-5 -
CASRGTGDNSPLHF TGTGCCAGTAGAGGGACGGGAGATAATTCACCCCTCCACTTT TRBV19 - TRBJ1-6 -
CASSSTGDRGKLFF TGTGCCAGCAGCTCCACAGGGGATCGGGGAAAACTGTTTTTT TRBV5-4 TRBD1 TRBJ1-4 few
CASSQVIGLAGAQYF TGCGCCAGCAGCCAAGTGATCGGACTAGCGGGAGCCCAGTACTTC TRBV4-3 TRBD2 TRBJ2-5 once
CASSAGTVYNSPLHF TGTGCCAGCAGTGCCGGGACAGTGTATAATTCACCCCTCCACTTT TRBV27 TRBD1 TRBJ1-6 -
CASSQTGANTEAFF TGTGCCAGTTCGCAAACAGGGGCCAACACTGAAGCTTTCTTT TRBV19 TRBD1 TRBJ1-1 -
CSASGREKLFF TGCAGTGCTTCTGGGCGTGAAAAACTGTTTTTT TRBV20-1 - TRBJ1-4 -
CASSSTVRKGELFF TGCGCCAGCAGCTCAACAGTTCGGAAAGGGGAGCTGTTTTTT TRBV5-1 - TRBJ2-2 -
CASSQATGRAFF TGCGCCAGCAGCCAGGCGACAGGGAGAGCTTTCTTT TRBV4-3 TRBD1 TRBJ1-1 -